The 14 T cell receptor beta chains reported below all come from one sample, sequenced in a study of regulatory T cells in long-lasting Graves disease. TCR beta libraries were built with iRepertoire HTBI primers and Arm-PCR of CDR3 regions. TCRdb passed the multiplex PCR reads through MiXCR, listing each CDR3 protein once. The sample has about 400,000 distinct CDR3 sequences; around 15% are singletons. The time point here: newly diagnosed GD, antithyroid drugs for less than 3 months. From PBMCs, RNA was extracted and then used to make the TCR library. The material was peripheral blood mononuclear cells (PBMCs), obtained at new diagnosis, from a patient treated with antithyroid drugs. The receptors originated from a female donor with Graves disease.

This clonotype was counted many times. The chain links TRBV24-1 to TRBJ1-2; TRBD1 matches 7 bases. The CDR3 runs 14 residues. Germline V gene sequence: CDR1 KGHDR, CDR2 SFDVKD. The V segment lost 4 bases and the J segment 8 bases; nucleotides outside the gene matches: 9. This CDR3 reads CATSDTTGIGGYTF. The CDR3 nucleotides read TGTGCCACCAGTGACACGACAGGGATTGGCGGCTACACCTTC.

This clonotype appeared many times. This rearrangement joins TRBV5-1 to TRBJ2-7; D perhaps matches TRBD2 (5 bases). Between the trimmed V and J ends, which lost 4 bases and 4 bases, there was a span of 15 bases. Germline-derived CDR1 and CDR2 are SGHRS and YFSETQ. There are 14 residues in the CDR3. The CDR3 coding sequence is TGCGCCAGCAGCCTAAGATCGGAGGCATACGAGCAGTACTTC. It is translated as CASSLRSEAYEQYF.

CDR3 amino acids: CASQLGTGTDTQYF. The CDR3, as DNA: TGTGCCAGCCAGTTAGGGACCGGCACAGATACGCAGTATTTT. V usage is TRBV19 and J usage is TRBJ2-3, with D tentatively TRBD1 or TRBD2 (5 bases each). The V gene lost 9 bases and the J gene lost 1 base, with 14 bases spanning the gap. The CDR3 has 14 amino acids. The V gene's germline CDR1 is LNHDA and CDR2 SQIVND (reference sequence).

This sequence joins TRBV19 and TRBJ2-1; D gene unclear. Per the germline V gene, CDR1 is LNHDA and CDR2 is SQIVND (reference sequence). The CDR3 spans 16 residues. Trimming cost V 6 bases and J 8 bases, with 23 bases left between them. The CDR3 region has the DNA TGTGCCAGTAGCGCCCCCCGCCGGGCCCTGGATGATGAGCAGTTCTTC. Protein sequence: CASSAPRRALDDEQFF.

The chain carries TRBV20-1 and TRBJ1-2; D is undetermined. V lost 0 bases to trimming and J lost 0 bases, with 8 bases between them. CDR3 size: 14 residues. Germline CDR1 and CDR2: DFQATT and SNEGSKA (reference sequence). The CDR3 protein is CSARDIGSNYGYTF. CDR3 in DNA: TGCAGTGCTAGAGATATAGGTTCTAACTATGGCTACACCTTC.

Ten or more counts support this clonotype. This chain uses TRBV5-1 with TRBJ1-1; 7 bases are shared with TRBD1. The CDR3 has 13 amino acids. Per germline, CDR1 SGHRS and CDR2 YFSETQ. Trimming cost V 2 bases and J 6 bases; bases outside gene matches: 4. The CDR3 DNA sequence: TGCGCCAGCAGCTTAATACAGGGGCCTGAAGCTTTCTTT. It is translated as CASSLIQGPEAFF.

The chain carries TRBV7-8 and TRBJ2-1; 8 positions agree with TRBD2. The CDR3 has 16 amino acids. Germline loops: CDR1 SGHVS, CDR2 FQNEAQ. Trimming at V came to 4 bases and at J to 10 bases, leaving 15 bases not matched to a gene. The CDR3 DNA follows: TGTGCCAGCAGCTCCGAATACCGAGGACTAGCCGGGGAGCAGTTCTTC. The encoded protein is CASSSEYRGLAGEQFF. Looking up the rest from reference TRBV7-8 and TRBJ2-1 gives the full variable domain: GAGVSQSPRYKVAKRGQDVALRCDPISGHVSLFWYQQALGQGPEFLTYFQNEAQLDKSGLPSDRFFAERPEGSVSTLKIQRTQQEDSAVYLCASSSEYRGLAGEQFFGPGTRLTVL.

The V call is TRBV12-5, the J call TRBJ2-6, with a possible D match to TRBD2 (6 bases). The CDR3 consists of 18 residues. V lost 4 bases and J 4 bases, leaving 20 bases between the germline ends. Germline V gene lookup returns CDR1 LGHNT and CDR2 FRNRAP. The CDR3 DNA sequence: TGTGCTAGTGGTTCGGTAGTTTTGGAGGGGTCAGGGGCCAACGTCCTGACTTTC. Its protein is CASGSVVLEGSGANVLTF.

The gene calls are TRBV2 and TRBJ1-1, with a weak D call TRBD1 (6 bases). Between the trimmed V and J ends, which lost 7 bases and 4 bases, there was a span of 13 bases. In germline, CDR1 is SNHLY, CDR2 FYNNEI. The CDR3 spans 13 residues. The CDR3 sequence: CASTAEGGTEAFF. DNA of the CDR3: TGTGCCAGCACCGCTGAGGGGGGCACTGAAGCTTTCTTT.

This clonotype showed up just a few times. It may be a read error: a sequence one base away is much more abundant. V is TRBV29-1 and J is TRBJ2-1; 7 bases agree with TRBD1. The trim removed 0 bases at V and 12 bases at J, leaving 14 bases unmatched. CDR3 length: 15 amino acids. Germline lookup yields CDR1 SQVTM and CDR2 ANQGSEA. The CDR3 spells CSVEDRRQGRDGQFF. CDR3 DNA sequence: TGCAGCGTTGAAGATCGGAGACAGGGTAGGGATGGGCAGTTCTTC.

Points on this clonotype: Germline and junction disagree at one end, which may indicate a read error. The CDR3 sequence is CASSQGLAGGLSYNEQFF. In nucleotides, the CDR3 is TGCGCCAGCAGCCAAGGACTAGCGGGGGGGCTGTCCTACAATGAGCAGTTCTTC. The chain is built from TRBV12-3 or TRBV12-4 and TRBJ2-1, with 15 nucleotides matching TRBD2. There are 18 residues in the CDR3.

This clonotype was seen repeatedly, ten times or more. This chain links TRBV5-5 with TRBJ1-2; possible D gene TRBD1, 6 bases. The CDR3 covers 15 residues. Germline lookup yields CDR1 SGHKS and CDR2 YYEKEE (reference sequence). V lost 0 bases to trimming and J lost 1 base, with 10 bases between them. CDR3 loop: CASSLGDTNNYGYTF. The CDR3 coding sequence is TGTGCCAGCAGCTTGGGGGACACCAATAACTATGGCTACACCTTC. Full variable domain (missing parts from reference TRBV5-5 and TRBJ1-2): DAGVTQSPTHLIKTRGQQVTLRCSPISGHKSVSWYQQVLGQGPQFIFQYYEKEERGRGNFPDRFSARQFPNYSSELNVNALLLGDSALYLCASSLGDTNNYGYTFGSGTRLTVV.

This clonotype was seen at least ten times. The CDR3 is CASSKIQGTGGHHEQYF. The CDR3 DNA sequence: TGTGCCAGCAGCAAAATCCAAGGGACAGGGGGTCATCACGAGCAGTACTTC. This chain links TRBV28 with TRBJ2-7; 11 nucleotides agree with TRBD1. CDR1 and CDR2 from the germline V gene are MDHEN and SYDVKM. The trim removed 6 bases at V and 5 bases at J, leaving 15 bases unmatched. This CDR3 is built from 17 residues.

This clonotype was seen only a few times. The chain recombines TRBV10-2 with TRBJ1-1; maybe TRBD1 (6 bases). The CDR3 length is 11 residues. CDR1 WSHSY and CDR2 SAAADI come from the germline V gene. Trimming removed 9 bases at V and 7 bases at J, with 12 bases between. In nucleotides, the CDR3 is TGCGCCAGTACAACGGACAGTGAAGCTTTCTTT. Its translation is CASTTDSEAFF.